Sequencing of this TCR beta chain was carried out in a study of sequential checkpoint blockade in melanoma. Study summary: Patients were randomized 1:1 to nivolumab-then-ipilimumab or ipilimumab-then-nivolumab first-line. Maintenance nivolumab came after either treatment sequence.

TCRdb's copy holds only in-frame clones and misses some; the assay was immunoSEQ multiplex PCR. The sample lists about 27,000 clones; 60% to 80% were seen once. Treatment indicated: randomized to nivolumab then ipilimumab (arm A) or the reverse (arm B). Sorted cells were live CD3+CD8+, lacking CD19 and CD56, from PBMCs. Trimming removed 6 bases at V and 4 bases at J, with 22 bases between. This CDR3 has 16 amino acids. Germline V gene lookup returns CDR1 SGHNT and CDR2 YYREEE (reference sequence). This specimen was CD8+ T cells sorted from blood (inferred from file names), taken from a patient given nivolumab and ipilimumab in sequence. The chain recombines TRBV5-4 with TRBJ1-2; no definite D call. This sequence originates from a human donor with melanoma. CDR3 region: CASTSFGSPRSYGYTF. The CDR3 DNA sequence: TGTGCCAGCACCTCATTTGGTAGTCCTCGATCCTATGGCTACACCTTC.